The sequence of this TCR beta chain was determined in a study of T-cell memory formation after mild COVID-19. Between the trimmed V and J ends, which lost 4 bases and 1 base, there was a span of 29 bases. Germline-derived CDR1 and CDR2 are SGHRS and YFSETQ. The CDR3 length is 20 residues. One entry per CDR3 protein results from TCRdb running MiXCR on the 5' RACE reads. This sample has about 440,000 distinct CDR3 sequences, with around 20% found just once. This clonotype was detected once. What it binds is not known. Study findings and constraints: That cross-reactive memory joined was suggested by some responding clones appearing in pre-infection memory. From day 15 to 85, contracting clones were balanced between CD4 and CD8, whereas later expanders leaned toward CD4+. The main location of contracting CD4+ clones was CM and EM, and that of contracting CD8+ clones was EMRA.

The chain links TRBV5-1 to TRBJ1-1; D is perhaps TRBD1 (6 bases). The TCR was taken from an adult woman who had mild COVID-19 (a few samples of this study predate the infection). Cell type and time point are not known. Sequenced sample: PBMCs or a T cell subset sorted from them (not recorded which). The CDR3 loop reads CASSPSWWGAAGSGNTEAFF. For the CDR3, the DNA is TGCGCCAGCAGCCCCTCTTGGTGGGGGGCGGCGGGGTCTGGGAACACTGAAGCTTTCTTT.